The following is a TCR beta chain sequence with its context. The target antigen is unknown. This sample was taken from a study of CD8+ T cells in alopecia areata. Study-level findings and limits: Persistence during tofacitinib was seen for many expanded lesional clones in scalp and blood.

As to treatment: oral pan-JAK inhibitor, 5-10 mg twice daily. It was cDNA, reverse transcribed from extracted RNA, that served as the sequencing template. The data were produced by immunoSEQ multiplex PCR, yet TCRdb's version contains in-frame clones alone and is incomplete. The sample contains over 95,000 clones, 60% to 65% of which appear only once. Here the sequenced sample was CD8+ T cells sorted from blood, taken at week 4, from a patient treated with tofacitinib. The TCR comes from a human donor with alopecia areata.

The CDR3 sequence is CSVDVVQANTEAFF. The CDR3 nucleotides are TGCAGCGTTGATGTGGTACAGGCCAACACTGAAGCTTTCTTT. The rearrangement joins TRBV29-1 to TRBJ1-1, with TRBD1 as a possible D gene (5 bases). Per the germline V gene, CDR1 is SQVTM and CDR2 is ANQGSEA. The CDR3 contains 14 residues. Trimming cost V 3 bases and J 2 bases, with 13 bases left between them.